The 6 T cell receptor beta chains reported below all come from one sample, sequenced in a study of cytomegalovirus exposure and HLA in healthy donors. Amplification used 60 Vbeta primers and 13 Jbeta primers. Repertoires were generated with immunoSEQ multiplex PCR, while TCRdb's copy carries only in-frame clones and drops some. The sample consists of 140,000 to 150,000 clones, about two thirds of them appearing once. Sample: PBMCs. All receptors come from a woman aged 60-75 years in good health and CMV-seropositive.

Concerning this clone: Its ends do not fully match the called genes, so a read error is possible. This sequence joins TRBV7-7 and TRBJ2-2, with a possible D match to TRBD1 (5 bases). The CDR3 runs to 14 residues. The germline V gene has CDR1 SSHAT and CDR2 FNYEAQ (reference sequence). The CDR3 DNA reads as TGTGCTAGCAGCTTACAGGAATCCACCGGGGAGCTGTTTTTT. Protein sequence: CASSLQESTGELFF.

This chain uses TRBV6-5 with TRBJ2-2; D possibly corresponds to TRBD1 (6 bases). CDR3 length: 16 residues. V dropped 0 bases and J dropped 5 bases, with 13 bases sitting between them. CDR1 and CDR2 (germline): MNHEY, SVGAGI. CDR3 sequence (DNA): TGTGCCAGCAGTTACTCCGCCGGGACAAATACCGGGGAGCTGTTTTTT. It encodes CASSYSAGTNTGELFF.

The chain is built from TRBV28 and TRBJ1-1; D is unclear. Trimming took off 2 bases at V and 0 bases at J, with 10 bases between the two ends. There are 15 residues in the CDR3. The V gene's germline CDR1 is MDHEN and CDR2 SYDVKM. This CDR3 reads CASSLKFNLNTEAFF. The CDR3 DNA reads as TGTGCCAGCAGTTTAAAATTCAATCTGAACACTGAAGCTTTCTTT.

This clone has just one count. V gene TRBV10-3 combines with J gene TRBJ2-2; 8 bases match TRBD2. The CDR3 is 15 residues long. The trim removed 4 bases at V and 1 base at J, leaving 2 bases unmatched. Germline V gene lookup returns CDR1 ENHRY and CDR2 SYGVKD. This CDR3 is CAISALAENTGELFF. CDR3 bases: TGTGCCATCAGTGCACTAGCGGAGAACACCGGGGAGCTGTTTTTT.

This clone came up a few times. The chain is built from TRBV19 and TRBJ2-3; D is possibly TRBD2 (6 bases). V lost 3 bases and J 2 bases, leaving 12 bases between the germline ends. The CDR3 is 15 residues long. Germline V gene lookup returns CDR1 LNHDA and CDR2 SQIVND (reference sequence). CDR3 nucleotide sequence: TGTGCCAGTAGTATGTGGGAGGCCTCCACAGATACGCAGTATTTT. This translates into CASSMWEASTDTQYF.

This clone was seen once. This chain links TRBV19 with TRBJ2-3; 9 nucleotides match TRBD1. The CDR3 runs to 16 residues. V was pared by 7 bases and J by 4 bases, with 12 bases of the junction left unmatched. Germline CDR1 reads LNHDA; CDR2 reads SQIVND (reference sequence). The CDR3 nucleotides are TGTGCCAGTAAGGAATCCGGACAGGGGATTCCAGATACGCAGTATTTT. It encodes CASKESGQGIPDTQYF.